Reported below is one TCR beta chain. Its antigen remains unidentified. These data come from a study of post-analysis software for immune sequencing data. Study-level findings and limits: Among five TRBV segments more frequent in patients than controls were TRBV5-6, TRBV5-1 and TRBV20-1. Strong co-clustering by F measure was evident for samples that had been prepared in the same batch.

The authors incorporated unique molecular identifiers into the TCR beta cDNA libraries. TCRdb reprocessed the PCR reads with MiXCR, giving one entry per CDR3 protein. Of hundreds of thousands of distinct CDR3 sequences listed, 25% to 30% were seen once; the top ten hold 0.56%. In germline, CDR1 is MNHEY, CDR2 SMNVEV (reference sequence). Trimming removed 8 bases at V and 4 bases at J, with 17 bases between. This CDR3 contains 14 residues. This chain connects TRBV27 to TRBJ1-2; a possible D gene is TRBD1 (6 bases). Sample: blood. This TCR was recovered from a girl aged 10-17 years with multiple sclerosis. The CDR3: CASGTGQRVYGYTF. In DNA, the CDR3 is TGTGCCAGCGGAACGGGACAAAGGGTCTATGGCTACACCTTC.